These 9 T cell receptor beta chains came from one sample sequenced in a study of metastatic and nonmetastatic thyroid tumors. No treatment had been given to any patient before thyroid surgery. With MiXCR, TCRdb called clones anew from the PCR reads. This table has fewer than 35,000 clones, more than 20% appearing once. The sample comprised blood. The source of these receptors is a female donor with papillary thyroid cancer or a benign thyroid nodule (not recorded which). Some clones in this sample may be carry-over from other donors' samples.

The V and J genes are TRBV30 and TRBJ2-1; 9 positions match TRBD2. Germline V gives CDR1 GTSNPN, CDR2 SVGIG (reference sequence). The CDR3 has 16 amino acids. The ends lost 1 base at V and 2 bases at J; junction bases unmatched: 6. The CDR3, as DNA: TGTGCCTGGAGTGGAGGAGCGGGAGGCCCCTACAATGAGCAGTTCTTC. Amino acids: CAWSGGAGGPYNEQFF.

This clone has just a few counts. Possible read error: a much larger clone is one base away. V gene TRBV14 combines with J gene TRBJ1-1; 8 positions match TRBD1. The CDR3 runs to 15 residues. Per germline, CDR1 SGHDN and CDR2 FVKESK. V dropped 3 bases and J dropped 4; count of bases not matched to a gene: 7. The CDR3 spells CASSQGRGRSTEAFF. DNA of the CDR3: TGTGCCAGCAGCCAGGGCAGGGGGCGAAGCACTGAAGCTTTCTTT.

In this sample, this clone turned up many times. This CDR3 is CASSYSDFSYEQYF. The CDR3 DNA reads as TGTGCCAGCAGTTACAGTGACTTTTCCTACGAGCAGTACTTC. This chain joins TRBV6-5 and TRBJ2-7; D is ambiguous. Germline loops: CDR1 MNHEY, CDR2 SVGAGI. The germline V and J ends were trimmed by 2 bases and 1 base, with 9 bases remaining between them. CDR3 length: 14 residues.

This clone was observed at least ten times. The V call is TRBV20-1, the J call TRBJ1-1, with D tentatively TRBD1 (5 bases). Trimming cost V 0 bases and J 2 bases, with 10 bases left between them. The CDR3 has 14 amino acids. Germline V gene data show CDR1 as DFQATT and CDR2 as SNEGSKA (reference sequence). The CDR3 coding sequence is TGCAGTGCTAGAGATTGGGACGGAAACACTGAAGCTTTCTTT. This translates into CSARDWDGNTEAFF.

The genes are TRBV2 and TRBJ1-5, with 7 bases lining up with TRBD1. V lost 6 bases, J lost 5 bases, and 13 bases stayed unmatched. Germline V gene sequence: CDR1 SNHLY, CDR2 FYNNEI. This CDR3 has 16 residues. CDR3 protein: CASSGISGTVHQPQHF. The CDR3 DNA reads TGTGCCAGCAGCGGTATCTCCGGGACAGTGCATCAGCCCCAGCATTTT.

This clone is judged medium-sized (0.01 to 0.1%). The J gene is TRBJ1-6, the V gene TRBV28, with 7 bases matching TRBD1. The junction had 8 bases not matched to a gene; V was cut back by 4 bases and J by 5 bases. Germline assignment: CDR1 MDHEN and CDR2 SYDVKM. The CDR3 loop spans 16 amino acids. As DNA, the CDR3 is TGTGCCAGCAGTTCGTCCGGGACAGCGAATAATTCACCCCTCCACTTT. Translation gives CASSSSGTANNSPLHF. The variable domain in full, completed from reference TRBV28 and TRBJ1-6, reads DVKVTQSSRYLVKRTGEKVFLECVQDMDHENMFWYRQDPGLGLRLIYFSYDVKMKEKGDIPEGYSVSREKKERFSLILESASTNQTSMYLCASSSSGTANNSPLHFGNGTRLTVT.

Details on this clone: An end of the junction differs from the germline gene, which may be a read error. The chain is built from TRBV7-8 and TRBJ2-1, with D possibly matching TRBD2 (5 bases). Germline CDR1 SGHVS, CDR2 FQNEAQ. CDR3 length: 15 residues. Written as DNA, the CDR3 is TGTGCCAGCAGGCCTCTAGCTGGAGAGTACAATGGGCAGTTCTTC. Translated, it gives CASRPLAGEYNGQFF.

Of note for this clone: The final CDR3 position lacks the conserved phenylalanine or tryptophan, pointing to a likely read error. In DNA form, the CDR3 reads TGTGCCAGCAGTGACACGGACCGAAATGAGCAGTTCTGC. Translating gives CASSDTDRNEQFC. The V and J genes are TRBV6-4 and TRBJ2-1; D is unclear. Trimming pared 2 bases from V and 7 bases from J, leaving 9 bases between. Germline-derived CDR1 and CDR2 are MRHNA and SNTAGT. This CDR3 is built from 13 residues.

This chain uses TRBV5-1 with TRBJ2-7; tentative D call: TRBD1 (6 bases). The CDR3 loop spans 16 amino acids. With 4 bases removed from V and 4 bases from J, the gap between germline ends came to 21 bases. Germline V gene data show CDR1 as SGHRS and CDR2 as YFSETQ. The CDR3 DNA reads as TGCGCCAGCAGCAGTATCATCGGACAGAGCGGATACGAGCAGTACTTC. The encoded protein is CASSSIIGQSGYEQYF.